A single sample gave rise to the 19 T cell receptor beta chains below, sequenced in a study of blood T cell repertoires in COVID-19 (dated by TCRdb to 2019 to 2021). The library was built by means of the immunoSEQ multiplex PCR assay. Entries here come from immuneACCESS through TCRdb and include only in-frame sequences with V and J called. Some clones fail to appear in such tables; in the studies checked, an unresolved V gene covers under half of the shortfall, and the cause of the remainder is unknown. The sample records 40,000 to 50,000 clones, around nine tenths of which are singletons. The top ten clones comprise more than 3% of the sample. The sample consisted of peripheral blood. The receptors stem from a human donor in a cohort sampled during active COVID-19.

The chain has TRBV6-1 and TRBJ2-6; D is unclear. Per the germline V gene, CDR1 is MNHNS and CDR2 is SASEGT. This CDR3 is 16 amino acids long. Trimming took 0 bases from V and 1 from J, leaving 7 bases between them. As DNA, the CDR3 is TGTGCCAGCAGTGAAGCGCTTCTATCTGGGGCCAACGTCCTGACTTTC. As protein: CASSEALLSGANVLTF.

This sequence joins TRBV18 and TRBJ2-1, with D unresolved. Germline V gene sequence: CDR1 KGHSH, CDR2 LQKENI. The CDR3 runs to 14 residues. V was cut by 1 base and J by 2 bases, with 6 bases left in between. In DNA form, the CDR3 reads TGTGCCAGCTCACCACTCTCCGCCTACAATGAGCAGTTCTTC. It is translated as CASSPLSAYNEQFF.

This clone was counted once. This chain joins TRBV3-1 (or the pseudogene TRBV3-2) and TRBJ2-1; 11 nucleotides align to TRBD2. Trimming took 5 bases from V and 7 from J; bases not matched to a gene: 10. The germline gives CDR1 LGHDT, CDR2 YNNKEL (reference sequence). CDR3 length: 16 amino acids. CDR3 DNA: TGTGCCAGCAGCTCCAATAGCGGGAGGGACGGAAATGAGCAGTTCTTC. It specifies CASSSNSGRDGNEQFF.

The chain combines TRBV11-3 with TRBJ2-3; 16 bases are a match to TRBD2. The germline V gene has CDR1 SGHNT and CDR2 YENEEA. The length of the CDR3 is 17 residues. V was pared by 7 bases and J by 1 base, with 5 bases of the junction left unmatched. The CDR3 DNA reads TGTGCCAGCAAGGGACTAGCGGGAGGGCCGGGCACAGATACGCAGTATTTT. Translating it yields CASKGLAGGPGTDTQYF.

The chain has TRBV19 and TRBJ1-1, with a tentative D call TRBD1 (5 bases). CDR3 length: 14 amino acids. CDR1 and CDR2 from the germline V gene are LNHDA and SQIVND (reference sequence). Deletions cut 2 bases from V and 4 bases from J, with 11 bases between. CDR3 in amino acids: CASSIRLGGTEAFF. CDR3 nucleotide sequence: TGTGCCAGTAGTATACGCTTGGGGGGCACTGAAGCTTTCTTT.

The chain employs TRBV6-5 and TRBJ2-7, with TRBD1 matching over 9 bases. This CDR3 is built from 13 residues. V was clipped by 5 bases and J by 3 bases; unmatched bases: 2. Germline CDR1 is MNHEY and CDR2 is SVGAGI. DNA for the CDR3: TGTGCCAGCAGTCCGGACAGGGGCTACGAGCAGTACGTC. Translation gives CASSPDRGYEQYV.

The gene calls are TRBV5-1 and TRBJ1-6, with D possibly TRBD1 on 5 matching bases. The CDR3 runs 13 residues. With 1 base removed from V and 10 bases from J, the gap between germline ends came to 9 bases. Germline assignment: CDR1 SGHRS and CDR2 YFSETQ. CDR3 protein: CASSLTGFSPLHF. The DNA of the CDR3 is TGCGCCAGCAGCTTGACAGGATTCTCACCCCTCCACTTT.

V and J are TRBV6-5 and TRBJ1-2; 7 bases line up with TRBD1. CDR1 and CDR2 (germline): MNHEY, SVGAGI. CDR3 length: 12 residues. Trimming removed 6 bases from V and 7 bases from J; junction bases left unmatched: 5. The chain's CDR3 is CASREAGGGYTF. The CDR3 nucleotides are TGTGCCAGCAGGGAGGCAGGGGGTGGCTACACCTTC.

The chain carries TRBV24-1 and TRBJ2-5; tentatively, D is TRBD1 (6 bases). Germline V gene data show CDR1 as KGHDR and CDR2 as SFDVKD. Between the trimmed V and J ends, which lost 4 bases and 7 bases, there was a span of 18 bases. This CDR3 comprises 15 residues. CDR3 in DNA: TGTGCCACCAGTGACCCGGACAGCCCAACGGGGACCCAGTACTTC. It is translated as CATSDPDSPTGTQYF.

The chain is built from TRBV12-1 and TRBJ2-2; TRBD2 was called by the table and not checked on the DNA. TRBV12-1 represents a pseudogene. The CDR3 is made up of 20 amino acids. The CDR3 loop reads CASSRSSGTSGSPPAGELFF. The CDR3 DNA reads TGTGCCAGCAGCAGATCCTCCGGGACTAGCGGGAGTCCTCCCGCCGGGGAGCTGTTTTTT.

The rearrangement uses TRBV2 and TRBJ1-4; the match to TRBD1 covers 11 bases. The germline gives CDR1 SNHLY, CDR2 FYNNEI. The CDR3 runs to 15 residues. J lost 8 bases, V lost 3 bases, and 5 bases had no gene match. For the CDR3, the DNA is TGTGCCAGCAGTGACGGGACAGGGGGAGGCGAAAAACTGTTTTTT. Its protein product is CASSDGTGGGEKLFF. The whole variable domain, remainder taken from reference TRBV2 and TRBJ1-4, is EPEVTQTPSHQVTQMGQEVILRCVPISNHLYFYWYRQILGQKVEFLVSFYNNEISEKSEIFDDQFSVERPDGSNFTLKIRSTKLEDSAMYFCASSDGTGGGEKLFFGSGTQLSVL.

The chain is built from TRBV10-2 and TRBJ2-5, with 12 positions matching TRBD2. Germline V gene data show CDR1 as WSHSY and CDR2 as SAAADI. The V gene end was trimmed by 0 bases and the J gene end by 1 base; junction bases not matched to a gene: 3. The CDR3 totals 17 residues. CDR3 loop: CASSESTSGRPQETQYF. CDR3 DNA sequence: TGCGCCAGCAGTGAGTCGACTAGCGGGAGACCCCAAGAGACCCAGTACTTC.

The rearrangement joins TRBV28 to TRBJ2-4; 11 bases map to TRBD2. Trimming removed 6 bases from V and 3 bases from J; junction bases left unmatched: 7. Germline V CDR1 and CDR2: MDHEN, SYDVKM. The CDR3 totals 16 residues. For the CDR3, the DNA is TGTGCCAGCAGCTTCGGGACTAGCGGCTTCAAAAACATTCAGTACTTC. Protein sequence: CASSFGTSGFKNIQYF.

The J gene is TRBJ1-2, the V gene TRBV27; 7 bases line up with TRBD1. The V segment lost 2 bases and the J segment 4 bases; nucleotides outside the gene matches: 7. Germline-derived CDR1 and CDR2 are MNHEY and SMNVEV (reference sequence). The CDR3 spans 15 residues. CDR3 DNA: TGTGCCAGCAGTTTAAAGGGCCAGGGGGGCTATGGCTACACCTTC. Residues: CASSLKGQGGYGYTF.

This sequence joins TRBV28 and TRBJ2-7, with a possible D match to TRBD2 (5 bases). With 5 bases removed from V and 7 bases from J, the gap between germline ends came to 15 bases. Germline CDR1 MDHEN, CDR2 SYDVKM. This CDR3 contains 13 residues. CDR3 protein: CASSLPGRDEQYF. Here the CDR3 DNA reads TGTGCCAGCAGTCTCCCCGGCCGGGATGAGCAGTACTTC. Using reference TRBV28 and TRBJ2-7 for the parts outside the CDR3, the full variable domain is DVKVTQSSRYLVKRTGEKVFLECVQDMDHENMFWYRQDPGLGLRLIYFSYDVKMKEKGDIPEGYSVSREKKERFSLILESASTNQTSMYLCASSLPGRDEQYFGPGTRLTVT.

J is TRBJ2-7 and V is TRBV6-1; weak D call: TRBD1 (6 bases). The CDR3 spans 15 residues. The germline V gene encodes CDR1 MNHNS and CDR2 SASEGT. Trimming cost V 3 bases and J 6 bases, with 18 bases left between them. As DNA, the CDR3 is TGTGCCAGCAGTGATCGAAGTCGCAGGGGCCCCGAGCAGTACTTC. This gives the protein CASSDRSRRGPEQYF.

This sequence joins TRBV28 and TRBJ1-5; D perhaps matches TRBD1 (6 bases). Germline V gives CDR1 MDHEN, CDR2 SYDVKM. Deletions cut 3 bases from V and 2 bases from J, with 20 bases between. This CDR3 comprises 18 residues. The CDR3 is CASSFSRGGGWGNQPQHF. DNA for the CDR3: TGTGCCAGCAGTTTCAGTAGGGGAGGGGGATGGGGCAATCAGCCCCAGCATTTT.

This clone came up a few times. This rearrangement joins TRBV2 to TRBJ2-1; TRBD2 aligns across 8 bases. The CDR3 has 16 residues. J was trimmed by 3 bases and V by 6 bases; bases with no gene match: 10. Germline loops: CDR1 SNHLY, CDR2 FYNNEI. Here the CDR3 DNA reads TGTGCCAGCAGGGCGACGCGCGGGAGGATCTACAATGAGCAGTTCTTC. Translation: CASRATRGRIYNEQFF.

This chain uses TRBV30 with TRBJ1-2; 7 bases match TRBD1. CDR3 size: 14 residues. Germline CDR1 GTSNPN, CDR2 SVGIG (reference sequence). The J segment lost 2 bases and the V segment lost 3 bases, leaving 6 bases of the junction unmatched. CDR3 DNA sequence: TGTGCCTGGAGAAACAGGGGACGAAACTATGGCTACACCTTC. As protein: CAWRNRGRNYGYTF.